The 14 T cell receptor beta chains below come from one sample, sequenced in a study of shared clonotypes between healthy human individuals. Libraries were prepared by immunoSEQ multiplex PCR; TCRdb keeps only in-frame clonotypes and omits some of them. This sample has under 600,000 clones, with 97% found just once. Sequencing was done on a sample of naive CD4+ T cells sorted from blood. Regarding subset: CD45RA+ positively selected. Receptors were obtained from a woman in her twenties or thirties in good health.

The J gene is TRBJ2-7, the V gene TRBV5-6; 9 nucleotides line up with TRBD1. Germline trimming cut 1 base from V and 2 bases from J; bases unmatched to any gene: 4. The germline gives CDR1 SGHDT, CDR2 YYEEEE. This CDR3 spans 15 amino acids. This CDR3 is CASSLLGTGPYEQYF. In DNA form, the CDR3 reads TGTGCCAGCAGCTTGCTCGGGACAGGGCCCTACGAGCAGTACTTC.

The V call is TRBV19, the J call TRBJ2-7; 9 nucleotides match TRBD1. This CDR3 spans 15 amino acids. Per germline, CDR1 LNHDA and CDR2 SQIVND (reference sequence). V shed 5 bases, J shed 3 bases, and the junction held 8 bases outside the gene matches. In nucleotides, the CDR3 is TGTGCCAGTAGTGCCCGGGACAGGGCTAGCTACGAGCAGTACTTC. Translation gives CASSARDRASYEQYF.

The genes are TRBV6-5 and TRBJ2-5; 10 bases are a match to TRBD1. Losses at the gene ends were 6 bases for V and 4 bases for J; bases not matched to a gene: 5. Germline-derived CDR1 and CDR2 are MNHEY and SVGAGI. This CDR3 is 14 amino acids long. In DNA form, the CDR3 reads TGTGCCAGCAGGACAGGGGGCGGGAGAGAGACCCAGTACTTC. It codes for CASRTGGGRETQYF.

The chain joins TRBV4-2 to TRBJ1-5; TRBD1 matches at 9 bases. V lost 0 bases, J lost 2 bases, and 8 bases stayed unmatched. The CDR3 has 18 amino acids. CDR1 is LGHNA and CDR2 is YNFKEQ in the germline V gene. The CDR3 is CASSQEDYRGLGNQPQHF. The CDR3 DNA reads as TGTGCCAGCAGCCAAGAGGACTACAGGGGGCTGGGCAATCAGCCCCAGCATTTT.

The CDR3 is CASSDRGSNQPQHF. CDR3 DNA sequence: TGTGCCAGCAGTGATCGGGGGAGCAATCAGCCCCAGCATTTT. This chain joins TRBV2 and TRBJ1-5; possible D gene TRBD1, 5 bases. This CDR3 is built from 14 residues. V was clipped by 3 bases and J by 1 base, with 7 bases between them. The germline V gene encodes CDR1 SNHLY and CDR2 FYNNEI.

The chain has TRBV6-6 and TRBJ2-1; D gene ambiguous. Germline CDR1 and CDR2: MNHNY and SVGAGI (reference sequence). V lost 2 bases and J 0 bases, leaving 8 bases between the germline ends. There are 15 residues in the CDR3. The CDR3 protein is CASSYDRDSYNEQFF. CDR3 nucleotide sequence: TGTGCCAGCAGTTACGATAGGGACTCCTACAATGAGCAGTTCTTC.

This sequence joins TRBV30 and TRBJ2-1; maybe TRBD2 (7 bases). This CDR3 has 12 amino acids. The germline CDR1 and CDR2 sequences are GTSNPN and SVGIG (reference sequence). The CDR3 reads CWGGQPYNEQFF. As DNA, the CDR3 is TGTTGGGGGGGGCAGCCTTACAATGAGCAGTTCTTC.

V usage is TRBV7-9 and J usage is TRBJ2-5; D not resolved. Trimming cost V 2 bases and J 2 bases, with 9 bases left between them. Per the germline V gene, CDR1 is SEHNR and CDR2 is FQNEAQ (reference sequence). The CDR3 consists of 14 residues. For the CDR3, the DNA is TGTGCCAGCAGCTTATTCGGGCCACAAGAGACCCAGTACTTC. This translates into CASSLFGPQETQYF.

The CDR3 nucleotides read TGTGCCAGCAGCCAACAGGGACAAGAGACCCAGTACTTC. It codes for CASSQQGQETQYF. The J gene is TRBJ2-5, the V gene TRBV7-6; weak D call: TRBD1 (6 bases). The CDR3 is 13 amino acids. Deletions cut 5 bases from V and 2 bases from J, with 9 bases between. Looked up from germline, CDR1 is SGHVS and CDR2 is FNYEAQ. Combining the CDR3 with reference TRBV7-6 and TRBJ2-5 gives the whole variable domain GAGVSQSPRYKVTKRGQDVALRCDPISGHVSLYWYRQALGQGPEFLTYFNYEAQQDKSGLPNDRFSAERPEGSISTLTIQRTEQRDSAMYRCASSQQGQETQYFGPGTRLLVL.

CDR3 sequence reads: CASSQDQGGRAEQYF. CDR3 nucleotides: TGCGCCAGCAGCCAAGATCAAGGCGGGAGAGCCGAGCAGTACTTC. The chain joins TRBV4-1 to TRBJ2-7; 7 bases are shared with TRBD2. Germline loops: CDR1 MGHRA, CDR2 YSYEKL. Trimming removed 0 bases from V and 6 bases from J; junction bases left unmatched: 8. This CDR3 comprises 15 residues.

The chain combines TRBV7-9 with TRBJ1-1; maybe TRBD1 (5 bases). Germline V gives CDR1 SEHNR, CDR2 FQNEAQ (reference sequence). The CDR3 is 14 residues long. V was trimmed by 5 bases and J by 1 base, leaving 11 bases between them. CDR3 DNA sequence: TGTGCCAGCAGCACCGGGACGGGGAACACTGAAGCTTTCTTT. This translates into CASSTGTGNTEAFF.

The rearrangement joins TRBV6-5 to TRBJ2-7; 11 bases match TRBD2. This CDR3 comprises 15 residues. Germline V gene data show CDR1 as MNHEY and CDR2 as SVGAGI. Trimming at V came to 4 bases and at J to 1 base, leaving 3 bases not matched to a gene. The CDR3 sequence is CASSLTSGASYEQYF. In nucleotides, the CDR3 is TGTGCCAGCAGTTTGACTAGCGGGGCTTCCTACGAGCAGTACTTC.

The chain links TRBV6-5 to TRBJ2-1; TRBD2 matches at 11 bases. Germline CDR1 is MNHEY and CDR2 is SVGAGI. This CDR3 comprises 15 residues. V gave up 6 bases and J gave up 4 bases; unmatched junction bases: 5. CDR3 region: CASSHTSGSYNEQFF. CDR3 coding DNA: TGTGCCAGCAGCCACACTAGCGGGAGTTACAATGAGCAGTTCTTC.

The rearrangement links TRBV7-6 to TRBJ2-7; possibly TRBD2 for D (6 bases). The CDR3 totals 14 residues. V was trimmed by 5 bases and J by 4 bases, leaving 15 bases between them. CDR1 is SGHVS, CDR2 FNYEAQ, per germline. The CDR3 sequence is CASSRGAGPYEQYF. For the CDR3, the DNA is TGTGCCAGCAGCCGCGGGGCAGGCCCGTACGAGCAGTACTTC.